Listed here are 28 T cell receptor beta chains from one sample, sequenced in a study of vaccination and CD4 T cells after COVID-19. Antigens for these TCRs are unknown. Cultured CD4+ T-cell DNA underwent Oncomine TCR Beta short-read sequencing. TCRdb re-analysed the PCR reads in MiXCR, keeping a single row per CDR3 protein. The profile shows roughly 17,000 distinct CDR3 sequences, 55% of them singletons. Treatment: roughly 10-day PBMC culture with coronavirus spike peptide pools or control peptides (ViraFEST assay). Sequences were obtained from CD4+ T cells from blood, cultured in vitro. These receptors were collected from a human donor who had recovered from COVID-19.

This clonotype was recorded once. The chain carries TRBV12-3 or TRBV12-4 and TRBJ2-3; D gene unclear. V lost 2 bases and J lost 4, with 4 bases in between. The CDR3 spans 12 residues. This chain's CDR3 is CASSLLADTQYF. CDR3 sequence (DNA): TGTGCCAGCAGTTTACTAGCAGATACGCAGTATTTT.

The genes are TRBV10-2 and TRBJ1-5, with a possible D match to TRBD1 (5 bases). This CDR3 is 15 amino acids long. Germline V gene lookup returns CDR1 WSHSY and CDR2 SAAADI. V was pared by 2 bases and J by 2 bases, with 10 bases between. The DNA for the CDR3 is TGCGCCAGCAGTGAGGAAAGGGACGGCAATCAGCCCCAGCATTTT. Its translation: CASSEERDGNQPQHF.

CDR3 DNA sequence: TGCAGTGCTCGTAGTGGACAGGACTATGGCTACACCTTC. Translated, it gives CSARSGQDYGYTF. V and J are TRBV20-1 and TRBJ1-2, with 7 bases that match TRBD1. With 5 bases clipped from V and 3 bases from J, the junction kept 6 bases outside the gene matches. Germline V gene lookup returns CDR1 DFQATT and CDR2 SNEGSKA (reference sequence). The CDR3 sequence is 13 residues long.

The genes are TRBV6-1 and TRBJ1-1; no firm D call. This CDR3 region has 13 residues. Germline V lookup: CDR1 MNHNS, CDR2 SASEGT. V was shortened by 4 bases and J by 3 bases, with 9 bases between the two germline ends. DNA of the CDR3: TGTGCCAGCAGTGTAAGGGAGGACACTGAAGCTTTCTTT. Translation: CASSVREDTEAFF.

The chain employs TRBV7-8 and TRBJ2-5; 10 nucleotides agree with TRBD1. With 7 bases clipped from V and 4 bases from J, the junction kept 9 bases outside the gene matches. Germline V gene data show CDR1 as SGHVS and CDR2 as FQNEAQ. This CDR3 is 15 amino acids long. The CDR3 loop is CASNLLDRGSETQYF. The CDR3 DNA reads TGTGCCAGCAACCTCTTGGACAGGGGGTCAGAGACCCAGTACTTC.

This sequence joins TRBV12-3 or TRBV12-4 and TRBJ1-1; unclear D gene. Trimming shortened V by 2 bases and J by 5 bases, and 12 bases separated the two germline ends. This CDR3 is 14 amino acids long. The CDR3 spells CASSLFTLRTEAFF. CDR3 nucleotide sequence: TGTGCCAGCAGTTTATTCACCCTGAGGACTGAAGCTTTCTTT.

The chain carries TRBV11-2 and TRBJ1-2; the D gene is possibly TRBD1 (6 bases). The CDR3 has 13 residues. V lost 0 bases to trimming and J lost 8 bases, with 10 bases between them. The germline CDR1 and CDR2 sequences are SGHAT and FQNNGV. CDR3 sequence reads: CASSLDGGGGYTF. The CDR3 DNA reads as TGTGCCAGCAGCTTAGATGGAGGGGGAGGCTACACCTTC.

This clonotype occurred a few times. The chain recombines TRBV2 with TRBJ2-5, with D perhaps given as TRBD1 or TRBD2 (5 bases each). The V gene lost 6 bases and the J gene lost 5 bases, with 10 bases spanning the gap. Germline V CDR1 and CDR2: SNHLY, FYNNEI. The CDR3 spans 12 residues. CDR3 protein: CASRWGLETQYF. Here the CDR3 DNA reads TGTGCCAGCAGGTGGGGGTTGGAGACCCAGTACTTC.

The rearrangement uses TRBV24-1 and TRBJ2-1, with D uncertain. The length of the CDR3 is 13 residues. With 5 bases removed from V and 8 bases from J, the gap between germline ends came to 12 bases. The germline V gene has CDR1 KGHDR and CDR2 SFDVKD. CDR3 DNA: TGTGCCACCAGTGCTCCACCCTTCGATGAGCAGTTCTTC. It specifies CATSAPPFDEQFF.

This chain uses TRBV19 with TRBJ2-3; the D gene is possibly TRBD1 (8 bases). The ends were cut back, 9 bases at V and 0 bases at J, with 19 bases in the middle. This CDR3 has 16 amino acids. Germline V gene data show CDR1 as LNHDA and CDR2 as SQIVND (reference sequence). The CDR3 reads CASSRTGRESTDTQYF. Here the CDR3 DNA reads TGTGCCAGCAGCCGGACAGGGCGGGAGAGCACAGATACGCAGTATTTT.

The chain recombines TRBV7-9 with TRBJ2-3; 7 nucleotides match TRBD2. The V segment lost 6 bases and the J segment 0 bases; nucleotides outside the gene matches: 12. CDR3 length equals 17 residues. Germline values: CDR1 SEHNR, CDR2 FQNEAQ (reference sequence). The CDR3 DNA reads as TGTGCCAGCAGGTCCTCTCTAGCGGAGGGTAGCACAGATACGCAGTATTTT. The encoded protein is CASRSSLAEGSTDTQYF.

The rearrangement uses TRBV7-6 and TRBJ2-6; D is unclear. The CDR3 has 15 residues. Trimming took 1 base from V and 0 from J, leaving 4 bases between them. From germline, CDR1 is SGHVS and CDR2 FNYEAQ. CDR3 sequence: CASSLESSGANVLTF. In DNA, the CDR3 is TGTGCCAGCAGCTTAGAAAGCTCTGGGGCCAACGTCCTGACTTTC. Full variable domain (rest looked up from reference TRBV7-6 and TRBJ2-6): GAGVSQSPRYKVTKRGQDVALRCDPISGHVSLYWYRQALGQGPEFLTYFNYEAQQDKSGLPNDRFSAERPEGSISTLTIQRTEQRDSAMYRCASSLESSGANVLTFGAGSRLTVL.

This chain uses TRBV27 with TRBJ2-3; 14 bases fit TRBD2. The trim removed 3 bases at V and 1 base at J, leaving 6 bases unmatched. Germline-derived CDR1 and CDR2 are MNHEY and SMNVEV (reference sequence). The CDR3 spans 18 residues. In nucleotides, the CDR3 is TGTGCCAGCAGTTTTGGGACTAGCGGGAGCTGGGGCACAGATACGCAGTATTTT. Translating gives CASSFGTSGSWGTDTQYF.

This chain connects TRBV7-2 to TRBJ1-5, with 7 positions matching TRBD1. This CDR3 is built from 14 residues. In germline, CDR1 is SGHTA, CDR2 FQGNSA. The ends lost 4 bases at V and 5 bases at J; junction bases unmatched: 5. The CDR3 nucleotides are TGTGCCAGCAGCTCGACAGGGTTCGATCAGCCCCAGCATTTT. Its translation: CASSSTGFDQPQHF.

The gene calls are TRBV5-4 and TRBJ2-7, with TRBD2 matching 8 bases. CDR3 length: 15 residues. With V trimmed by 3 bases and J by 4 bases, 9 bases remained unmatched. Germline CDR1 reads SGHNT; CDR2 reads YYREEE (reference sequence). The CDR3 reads CASSSPGGLEYEQYF. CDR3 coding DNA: TGTGCCAGCAGCTCACCCGGGGGACTAGAATACGAGCAGTACTTC.

CDR3 nucleotides: TGTGCCAGCAGCTCGGGACTAGCGGAGAATCAGTACTTC. This sequence encodes CASSSGLAENQYF. The chain combines TRBV7-2 with TRBJ2-4; 11 nucleotides agree with TRBD2. V trimming: 4 bases; J trimming: 12 bases; junction bases outside the gene matches: 5. CDR3 size: 13 residues. The V gene's germline CDR1 is SGHTA and CDR2 FQGNSA.

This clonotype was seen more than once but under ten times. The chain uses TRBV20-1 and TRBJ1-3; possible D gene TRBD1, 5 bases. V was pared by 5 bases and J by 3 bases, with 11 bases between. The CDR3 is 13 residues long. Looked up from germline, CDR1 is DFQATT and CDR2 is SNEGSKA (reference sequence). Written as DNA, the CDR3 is TGCAGTGCTCCCTCGGGGGGTGGAAACACCATATATTTT. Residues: CSAPSGGGNTIYF.

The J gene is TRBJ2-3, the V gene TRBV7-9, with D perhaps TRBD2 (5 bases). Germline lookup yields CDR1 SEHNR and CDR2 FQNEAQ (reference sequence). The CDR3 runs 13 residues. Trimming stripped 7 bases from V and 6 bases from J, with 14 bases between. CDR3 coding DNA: TGTGCCAGCACCCCCGGGGAAGCGGATACGCAGTATTTT. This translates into CASTPGEADTQYF.

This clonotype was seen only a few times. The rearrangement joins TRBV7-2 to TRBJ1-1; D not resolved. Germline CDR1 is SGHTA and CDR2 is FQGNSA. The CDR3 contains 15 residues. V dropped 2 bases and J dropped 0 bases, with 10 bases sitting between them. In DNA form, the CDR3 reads TGTGCCAGCAGCTTAAGGACCGACGTGAACACTGAAGCTTTCTTT. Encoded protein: CASSLRTDVNTEAFF.

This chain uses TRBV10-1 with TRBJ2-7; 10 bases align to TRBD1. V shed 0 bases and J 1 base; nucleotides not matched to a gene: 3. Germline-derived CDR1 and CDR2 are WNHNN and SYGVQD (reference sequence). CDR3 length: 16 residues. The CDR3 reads CASSESEGQGSYEQYF. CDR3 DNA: TGCGCCAGCAGTGAGTCGGAGGGACAGGGGTCCTACGAGCAGTACTTC.

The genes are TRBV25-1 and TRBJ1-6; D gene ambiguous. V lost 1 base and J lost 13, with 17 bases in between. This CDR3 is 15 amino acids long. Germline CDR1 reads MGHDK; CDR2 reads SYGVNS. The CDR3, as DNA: TGTGCCAGCAGTGAATGGAAGGCCCCCGACCATCCCCTCCACTTT. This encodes CASSEWKAPDHPLHF.

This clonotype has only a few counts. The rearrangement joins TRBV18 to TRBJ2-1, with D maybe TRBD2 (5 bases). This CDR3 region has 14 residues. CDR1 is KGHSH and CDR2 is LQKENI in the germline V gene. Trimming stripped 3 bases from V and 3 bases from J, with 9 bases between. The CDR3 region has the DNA TGTGCCAGCTCACCCCAGGAGGACTACAATGAGCAGTTCTTC. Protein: CASSPQEDYNEQFF.

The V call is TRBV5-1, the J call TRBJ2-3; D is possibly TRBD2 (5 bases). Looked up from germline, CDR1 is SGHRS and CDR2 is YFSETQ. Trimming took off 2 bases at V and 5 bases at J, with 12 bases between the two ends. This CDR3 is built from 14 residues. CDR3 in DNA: TGCGCCAGCAGCTTCGGGAATCCCGAAGATACGCAGTATTTT. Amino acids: CASSFGNPEDTQYF.

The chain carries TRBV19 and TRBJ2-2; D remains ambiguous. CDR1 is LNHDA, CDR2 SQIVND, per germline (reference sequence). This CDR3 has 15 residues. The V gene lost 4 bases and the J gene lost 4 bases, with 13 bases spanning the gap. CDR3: CASSSDARSTGELFF. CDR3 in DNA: TGTGCCAGTAGTAGCGACGCGCGAAGCACCGGGGAGCTGTTTTTT.

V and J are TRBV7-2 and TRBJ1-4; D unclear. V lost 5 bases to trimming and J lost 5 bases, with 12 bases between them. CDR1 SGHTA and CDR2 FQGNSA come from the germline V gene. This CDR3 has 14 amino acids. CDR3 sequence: CASSRGPDNEKLFF. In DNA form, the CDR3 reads TGTGCCAGCAGCCGCGGGCCTGACAATGAAAAACTGTTTTTT.

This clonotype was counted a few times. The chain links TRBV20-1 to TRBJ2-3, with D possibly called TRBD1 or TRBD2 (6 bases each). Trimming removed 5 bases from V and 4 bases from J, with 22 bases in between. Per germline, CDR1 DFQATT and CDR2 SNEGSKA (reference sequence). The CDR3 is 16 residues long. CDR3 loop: CSAPTGSGSLPDTQYF. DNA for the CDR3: TGCAGTGCTCCTACAGGGTCCGGGAGCCTTCCAGATACGCAGTATTTT.

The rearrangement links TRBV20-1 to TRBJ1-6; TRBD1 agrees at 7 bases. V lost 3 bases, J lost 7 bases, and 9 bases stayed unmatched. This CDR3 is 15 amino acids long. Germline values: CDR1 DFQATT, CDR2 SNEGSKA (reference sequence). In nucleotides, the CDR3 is TGCAGTGCTAGTTCCTCGGGACAGCCGAATTCACCCCTCCACTTT. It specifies CSASSSGQPNSPLHF.

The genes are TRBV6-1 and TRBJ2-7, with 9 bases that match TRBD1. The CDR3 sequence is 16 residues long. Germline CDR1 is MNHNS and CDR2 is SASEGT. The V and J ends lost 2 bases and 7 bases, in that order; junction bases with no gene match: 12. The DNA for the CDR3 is TGTGCCAGCAGTGAAAGTGGGGGACAGGGCGGTCGGGAGCAGTACTTC. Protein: CASSESGGQGGREQYF.